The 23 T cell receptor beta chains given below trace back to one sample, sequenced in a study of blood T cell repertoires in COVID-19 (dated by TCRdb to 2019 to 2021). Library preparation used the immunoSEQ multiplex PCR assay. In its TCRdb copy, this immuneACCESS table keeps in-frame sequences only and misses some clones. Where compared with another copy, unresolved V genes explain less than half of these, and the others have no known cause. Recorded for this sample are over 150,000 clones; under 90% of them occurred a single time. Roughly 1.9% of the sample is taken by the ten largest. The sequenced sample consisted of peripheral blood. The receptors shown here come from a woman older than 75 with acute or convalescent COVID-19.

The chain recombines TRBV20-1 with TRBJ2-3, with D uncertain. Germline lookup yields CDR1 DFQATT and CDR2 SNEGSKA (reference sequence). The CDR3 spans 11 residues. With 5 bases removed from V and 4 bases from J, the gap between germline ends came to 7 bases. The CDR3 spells CSASPADTQYF. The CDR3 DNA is TGCAGTGCTTCCCCAGCAGATACGCAGTATTTT.

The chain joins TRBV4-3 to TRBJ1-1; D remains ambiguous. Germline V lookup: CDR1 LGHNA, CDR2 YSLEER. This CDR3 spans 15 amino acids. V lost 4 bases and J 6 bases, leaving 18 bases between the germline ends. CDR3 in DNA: TGCGCCAGCAGCCTAATAGTAGGGAGGACGGCTGAAGCTTTCTTT. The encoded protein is CASSLIVGRTAEAFF.

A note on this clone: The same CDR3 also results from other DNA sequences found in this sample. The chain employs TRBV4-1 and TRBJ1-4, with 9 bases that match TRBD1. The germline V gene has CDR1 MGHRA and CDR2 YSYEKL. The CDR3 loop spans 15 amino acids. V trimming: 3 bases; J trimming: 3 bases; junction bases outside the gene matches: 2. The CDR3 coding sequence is TGCGCCAGCAGCCAGGGACAGGGAGCTAATGAAAAACTGTTTTTT. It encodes CASSQGQGANEKLFF.

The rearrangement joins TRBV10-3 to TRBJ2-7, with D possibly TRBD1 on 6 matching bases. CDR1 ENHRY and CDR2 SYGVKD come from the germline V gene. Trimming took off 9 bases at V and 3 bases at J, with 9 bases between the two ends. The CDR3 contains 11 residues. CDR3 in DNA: TGTGCCATGGACAGCGGCTACGAGCAGTACTTC. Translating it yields CAMDSGYEQYF.

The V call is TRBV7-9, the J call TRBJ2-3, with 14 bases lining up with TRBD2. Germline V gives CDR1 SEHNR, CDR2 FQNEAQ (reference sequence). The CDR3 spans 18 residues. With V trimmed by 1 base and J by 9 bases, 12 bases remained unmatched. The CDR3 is CASSLVTSGRAPELTQYF. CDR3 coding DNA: TGTGCCAGCAGCTTAGTGACTAGCGGGAGGGCCCCCGAATTGACGCAGTATTTT.

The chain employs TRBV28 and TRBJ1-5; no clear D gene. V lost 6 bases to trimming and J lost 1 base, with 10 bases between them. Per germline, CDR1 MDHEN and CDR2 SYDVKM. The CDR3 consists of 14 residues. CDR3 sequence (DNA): TGTGCCAGCAGCCGACGGGTGAGCAATCAGCCCCAGCATTTT. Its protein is CASSRRVSNQPQHF.

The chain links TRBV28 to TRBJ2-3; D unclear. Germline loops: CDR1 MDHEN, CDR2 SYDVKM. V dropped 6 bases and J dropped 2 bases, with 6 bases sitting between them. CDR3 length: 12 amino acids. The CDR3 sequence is CASSPYTDTQYF. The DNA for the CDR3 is TGTGCCAGCAGCCCTTACACAGATACGCAGTATTTT.

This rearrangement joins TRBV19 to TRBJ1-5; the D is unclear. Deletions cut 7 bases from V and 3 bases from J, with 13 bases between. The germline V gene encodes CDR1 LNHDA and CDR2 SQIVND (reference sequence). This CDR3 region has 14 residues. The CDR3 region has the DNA TGTGCCAGTAACGAGGGCAGTTACAATCAGCCCCAGCATTTT. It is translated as CASNEGSYNQPQHF. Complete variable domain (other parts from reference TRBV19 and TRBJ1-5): DGGITQSPKYLFRKEGQNVTLSCEQNLNHDAMYWYRQDPGQGLRLIYYSQIVNDFQKGDIAEGYSVSREKKESFPLTVTSAQKNPTAFYLCASNEGSYNQPQHFGDGTRLSIL.

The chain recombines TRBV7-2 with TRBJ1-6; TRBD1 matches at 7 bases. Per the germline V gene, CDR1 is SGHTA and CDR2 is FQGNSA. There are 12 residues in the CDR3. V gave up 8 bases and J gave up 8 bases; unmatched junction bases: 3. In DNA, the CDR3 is TGTGCCAGCGGACAGGTTCATTCACCCCTCCACTTT. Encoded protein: CASGQVHSPLHF.

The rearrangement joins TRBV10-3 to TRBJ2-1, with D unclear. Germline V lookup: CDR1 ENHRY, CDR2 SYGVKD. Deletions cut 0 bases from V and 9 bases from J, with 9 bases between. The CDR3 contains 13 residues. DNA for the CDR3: TGTGCCATCAGTGAGTCGAGTTTCGGTGAGCAGTTCTTC. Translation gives CAISESSFGEQFF.

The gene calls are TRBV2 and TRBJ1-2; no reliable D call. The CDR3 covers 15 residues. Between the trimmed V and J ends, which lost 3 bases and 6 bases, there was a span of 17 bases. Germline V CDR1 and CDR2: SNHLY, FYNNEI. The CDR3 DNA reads TGTGCCAGCAGTGAGACGGGGAACGGGTTGGATGGCTACACCTTC. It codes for CASSETGNGLDGYTF.

The CDR3 nucleotides read TGTGCCAGCACGGTAACAGGGTACGGTGAAACTAATGAAAAACTGTTTTTT. It codes for CASTVTGYGETNEKLFF. The chain employs TRBV5-6 and TRBJ1-4, with D possibly matching TRBD1 (6 bases). The CDR3 totals 17 residues. Germline assignment: CDR1 SGHDT and CDR2 YYEEEE. The V and J ends lost 6 bases and 1 base respectively, with 19 bases between them.

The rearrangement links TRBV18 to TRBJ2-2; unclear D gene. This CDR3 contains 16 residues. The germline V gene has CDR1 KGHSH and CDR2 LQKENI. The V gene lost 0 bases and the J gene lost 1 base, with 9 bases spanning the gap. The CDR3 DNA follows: TGTGCCAGCTCACCACCACTAATAGGGAACACCGGGGAGCTGTTTTTT. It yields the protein CASSPPLIGNTGELFF.

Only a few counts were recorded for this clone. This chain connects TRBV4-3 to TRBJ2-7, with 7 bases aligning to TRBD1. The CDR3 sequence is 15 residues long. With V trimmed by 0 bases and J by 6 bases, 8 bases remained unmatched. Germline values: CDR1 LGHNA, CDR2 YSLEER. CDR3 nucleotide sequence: TGCGCCAGCAGCCAAGATTCGTCAGGGGGAAGCGAGCAGTACTTC. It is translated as CASSQDSSGGSEQYF.

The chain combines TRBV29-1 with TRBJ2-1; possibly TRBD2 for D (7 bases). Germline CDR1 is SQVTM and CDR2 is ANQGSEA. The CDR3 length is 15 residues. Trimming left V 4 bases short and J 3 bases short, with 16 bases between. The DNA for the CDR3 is TGCAGCGTTGCTCGGGGGGCGAGACACTACAATGAGCAGTTCTTC. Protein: CSVARGARHYNEQFF.

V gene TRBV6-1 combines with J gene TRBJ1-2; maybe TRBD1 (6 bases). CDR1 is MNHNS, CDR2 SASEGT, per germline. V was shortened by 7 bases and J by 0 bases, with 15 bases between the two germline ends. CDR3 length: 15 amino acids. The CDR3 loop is CASNQGQLSNYGYTF. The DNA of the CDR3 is TGTGCCAGCAATCAAGGACAGCTTTCTAACTATGGCTACACCTTC.

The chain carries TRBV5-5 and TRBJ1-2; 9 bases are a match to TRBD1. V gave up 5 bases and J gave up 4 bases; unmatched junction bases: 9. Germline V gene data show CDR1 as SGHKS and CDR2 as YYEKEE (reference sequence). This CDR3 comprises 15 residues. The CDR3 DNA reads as TGTGCCAGCAGTTCCGGGACAGGGTCTACCTATGGCTACACCTTC. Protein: CASSSGTGSTYGYTF.

The CDR3: CASSQQGTSSGNTIYF. CDR3 coding DNA: TGCGCCAGCAGCCAACAGGGGACGAGCTCTGGAAACACCATATATTTT. This chain links TRBV4-3 with TRBJ1-3; TRBD1 might be the D (6 bases). Trimming left V 2 bases short and J 0 bases short, with 11 bases between. The V gene's germline CDR1 is LGHNA and CDR2 YSLEER. The CDR3 runs 16 residues.

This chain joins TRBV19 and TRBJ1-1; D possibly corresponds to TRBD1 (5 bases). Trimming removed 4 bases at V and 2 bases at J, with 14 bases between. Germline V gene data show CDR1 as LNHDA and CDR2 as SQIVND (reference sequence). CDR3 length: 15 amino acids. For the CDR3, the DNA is TGTGCCAGTAGTAGACCCGGGGACTCAAACACTGAAGCTTTCTTT. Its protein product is CASSRPGDSNTEAFF.

CDR3 DNA sequence: TGTGCCAGCAGCATGGGACAAGGTTTAGGCTACACCTTC. It encodes CASSMGQGLGYTF. This chain connects TRBV2 to TRBJ1-2, with a weak D call TRBD1 (6 bases). This CDR3 is built from 13 residues. Germline V CDR1 and CDR2: SNHLY, FYNNEI. Between the trimmed V and J ends, which lost 6 bases and 8 bases, there was a span of 16 bases.

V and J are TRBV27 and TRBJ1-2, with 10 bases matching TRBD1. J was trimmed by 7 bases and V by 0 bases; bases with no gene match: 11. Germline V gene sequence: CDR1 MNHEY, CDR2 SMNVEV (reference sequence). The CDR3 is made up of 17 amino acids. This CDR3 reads CASSLSGTGVGYPGYTF. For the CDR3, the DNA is TGTGCCAGCAGTTTATCAGGGACAGGGGTTGGTTACCCTGGCTACACCTTC.

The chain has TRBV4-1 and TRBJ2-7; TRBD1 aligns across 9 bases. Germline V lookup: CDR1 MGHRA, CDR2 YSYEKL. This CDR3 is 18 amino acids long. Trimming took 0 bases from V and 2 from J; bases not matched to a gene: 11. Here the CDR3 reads CASSQEESGTGSTYEQYF. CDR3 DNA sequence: TGCGCCAGCAGCCAAGAAGAATCCGGGACAGGGTCAACCTACGAGCAGTACTTC.

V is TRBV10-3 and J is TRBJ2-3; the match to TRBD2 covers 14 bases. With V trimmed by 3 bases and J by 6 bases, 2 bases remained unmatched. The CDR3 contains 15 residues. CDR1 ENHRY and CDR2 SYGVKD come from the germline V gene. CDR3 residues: CAISDRTSGGDTQYF. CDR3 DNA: TGTGCCATCAGTGACAGGACTAGCGGGGGGGATACGCAGTATTTT.